Detailed here is one TCR beta chain. Profiled with immunoSEQ multiplex PCR; TCRdb holds only in-frame clones, not every one. Of around 230,000 clones listed, 85% are singletons. This record comes from a study of blood T cell repertoires in COVID-19. The overall study: Spain, Italy and the United States supplied samples that represented acute and convalescent COVID-19. Sample material is recorded as cDNA or gDNA derived from T cells, B-cell-depleted T cells, or PBMCs.

The CDR3 totals 17 residues. CDR1 is SGHAT, CDR2 FQNNGV, per germline. The trim removed 5 bases at V and 1 base at J, leaving 9 bases unmatched. The receptor was isolated from a man aged 50 or older with COVID-19, enrolled during active disease. This rearrangement joins TRBV11-2 to TRBJ2-1; 9 positions agree with TRBD2. The specimen sequenced was peripheral blood. CDR3 sequence: CASSPRSSGGSYNEQFF. The CDR3 nucleotides read TGTGCCAGCAGCCCCCGGTCAAGCGGGGGGTCCTACAATGAGCAGTTCTTC. The whole variable domain, filled in from reference TRBV11-2 and TRBJ2-1, reads EAGVAQSPRYKIIEKRQSVAFWCNPISGHATLYWYQQILGQGPKLLIQFQNNGVVDDSQLPKDRFSAERLKGVDSTLKIQPAKLEDSAVYLCASSPRSSGGSYNEQFFGPGTRLTVL.